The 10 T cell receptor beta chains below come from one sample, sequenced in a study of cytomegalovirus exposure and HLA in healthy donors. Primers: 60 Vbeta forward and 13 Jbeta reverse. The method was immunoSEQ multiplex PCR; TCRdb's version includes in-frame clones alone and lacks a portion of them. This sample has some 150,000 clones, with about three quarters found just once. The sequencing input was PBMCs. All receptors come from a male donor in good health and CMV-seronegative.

The CDR3 spells CASSRLILAGDDNEQFF. CDR3 bases: TGTGCCAGCAGCCGCCTGATTCTAGCGGGGGACGACAATGAGCAGTTCTTC. The chain couples TRBV7-8 to TRBJ2-1, with 10 nucleotides matching TRBD2. This CDR3 comprises 17 residues. V was clipped by 5 bases and J by 5 bases; unmatched bases: 12. Germline loops: CDR1 SGHVS, CDR2 FQNEAQ.

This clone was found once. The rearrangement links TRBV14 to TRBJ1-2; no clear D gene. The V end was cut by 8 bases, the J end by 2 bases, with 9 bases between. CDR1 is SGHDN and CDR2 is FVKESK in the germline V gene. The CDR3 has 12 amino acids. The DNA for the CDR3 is TGTGCCAGCGAAGCAATGAACTATGGCTACACCTTC. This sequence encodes CASEAMNYGYTF.

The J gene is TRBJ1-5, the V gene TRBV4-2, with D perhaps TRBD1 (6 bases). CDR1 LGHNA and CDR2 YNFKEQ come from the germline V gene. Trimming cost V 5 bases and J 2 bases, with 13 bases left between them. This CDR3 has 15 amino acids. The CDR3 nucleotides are TGTGCCAGCAGCTTGACAGGATATGGCAATCAGCCCCAGCATTTT. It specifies CASSLTGYGNQPQHF.

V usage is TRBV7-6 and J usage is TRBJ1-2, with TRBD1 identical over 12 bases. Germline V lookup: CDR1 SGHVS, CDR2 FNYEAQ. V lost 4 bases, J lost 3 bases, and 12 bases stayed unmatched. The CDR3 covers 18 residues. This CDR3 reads CASSSTRSGQGADYGYTF. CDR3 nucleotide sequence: TGTGCCAGCAGCTCGACGAGGTCGGGACAGGGGGCTGACTATGGCTACACCTTC.

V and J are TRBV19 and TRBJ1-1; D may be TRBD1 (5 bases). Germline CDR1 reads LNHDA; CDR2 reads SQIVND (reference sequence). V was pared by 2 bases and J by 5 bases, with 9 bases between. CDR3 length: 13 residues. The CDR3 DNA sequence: TGTGCCAGTAGTATAAAGGGGACTACTGAAGCTTTCTTT. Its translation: CASSIKGTTEAFF.

The CDR3 sequence is CASTSGGLNTGELFF. In DNA form, the CDR3 reads TGTGCCAGCACTAGCGGGGGCTTGAACACCGGGGAGCTGTTTTTT. The chain joins TRBV6-5 to TRBJ2-2; 10 bases are a match to TRBD2. The CDR3 has 15 amino acids. V trimming: 7 bases; J trimming: 1 base; junction bases outside the gene matches: 3. Germline CDR1 reads MNHEY; CDR2 reads SVGAGI.

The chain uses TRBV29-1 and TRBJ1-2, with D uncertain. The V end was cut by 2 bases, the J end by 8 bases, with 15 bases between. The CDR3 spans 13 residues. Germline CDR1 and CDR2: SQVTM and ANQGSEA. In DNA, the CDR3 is TGCAGCGTTGAAAGTGTTATTCCGGGGGGCTACACCTTC. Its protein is CSVESVIPGGYTF.

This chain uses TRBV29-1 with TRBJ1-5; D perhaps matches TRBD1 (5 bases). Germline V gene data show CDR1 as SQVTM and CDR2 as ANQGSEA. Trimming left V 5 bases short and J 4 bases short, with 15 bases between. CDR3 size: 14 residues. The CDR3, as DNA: TGCAGCGTTCAGGACGGGGGAGGGAATCAGCCCCAGCATTTT. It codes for CSVQDGGGNQPQHF.

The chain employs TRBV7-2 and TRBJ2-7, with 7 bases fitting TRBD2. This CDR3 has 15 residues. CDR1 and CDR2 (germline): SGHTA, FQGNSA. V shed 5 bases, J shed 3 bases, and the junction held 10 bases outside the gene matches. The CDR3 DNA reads TGTGCCAGCAGCCCCCCAGCGGGGAGGCTCTACGAGCAGTACTTC. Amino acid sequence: CASSPPAGRLYEQYF.

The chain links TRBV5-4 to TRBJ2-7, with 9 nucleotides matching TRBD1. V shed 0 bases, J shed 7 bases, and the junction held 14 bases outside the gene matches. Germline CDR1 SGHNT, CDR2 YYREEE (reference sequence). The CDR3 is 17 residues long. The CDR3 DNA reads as TGTGCCAGCAGCTTGGTTCCTCGGGACAGGGTTGAAAGGGAGCAGTACTTC. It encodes CASSLVPRDRVEREQYF.